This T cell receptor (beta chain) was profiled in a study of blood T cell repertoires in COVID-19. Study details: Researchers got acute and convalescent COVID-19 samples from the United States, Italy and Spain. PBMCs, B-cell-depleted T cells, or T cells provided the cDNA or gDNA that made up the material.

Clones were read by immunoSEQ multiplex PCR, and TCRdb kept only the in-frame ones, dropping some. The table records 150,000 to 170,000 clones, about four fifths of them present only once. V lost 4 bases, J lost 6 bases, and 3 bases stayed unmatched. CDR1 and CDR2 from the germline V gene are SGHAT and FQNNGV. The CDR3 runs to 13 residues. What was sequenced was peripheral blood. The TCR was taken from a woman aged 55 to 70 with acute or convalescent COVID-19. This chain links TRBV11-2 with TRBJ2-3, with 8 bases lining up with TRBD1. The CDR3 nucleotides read TGTGCCAGCAGCTCTGACAGGGGTGATACGCAGTATTTT. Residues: CASSSDRGDTQYF. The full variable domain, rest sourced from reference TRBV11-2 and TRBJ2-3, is EAGVAQSPRYKIIEKRQSVAFWCNPISGHATLYWYQQILGQGPKLLIQFQNNGVVDDSQLPKDRFSAERLKGVDSTLKIQPAKLEDSAVYLCASSSDRGDTQYFGPGTRLTVL.